This passage covers 20 T cell receptor beta chains from one sample sequenced in a study of T cell responses to AZD1222 COVID-19 vaccine (dated by TCRdb to about 2021). Library preparation employed the immunoSEQ multiplex PCR assay. TCRdb carries this immuneACCESS record with in-frame sequences only. Its versions omit some clonotypes, under half of them owing to an unresolved V gene in the studies checked, with the rest unexplained. The sample records tens of thousands of clones, roughly 90% of which are singletons. More than 5% of the sample is held by the ten biggest clonotypes. The label giving this sample's time point can be read as: baseline before first vaccination. What this sample's treatment or condition label stands for: meningococcal conjugate vaccine given as trial control. Sequencing was performed on peripheral blood, taken on day 0 of MenACWY control vaccination. The source of these receptors is an adult in good health.

V is TRBV6-5 and J is TRBJ2-5; D may correspond to TRBD1 or TRBD2 (5 bases each). The CDR3 length is 13 residues. Trimming left V 2 bases short and J 5 bases short, with 9 bases between. Germline CDR1 and CDR2: MNHEY and SVGAGI. The CDR3 DNA reads as TGTGCCAGCAGTTACGGGGGAAGCGAGACCCAGTACTTC. It specifies CASSYGGSETQYF.

The genes are TRBV30 and TRBJ2-3; D gene uncertain. Germline V gene lookup returns CDR1 GTSNPN and CDR2 SVGIG (reference sequence). The CDR3 extends over 12 amino acids. V lost 4 bases, J lost 0 bases, and 5 bases lay in between. For the CDR3, the DNA is TGTGCCTGGAAAGGGAGCACAGATACGCAGTATTTT. Its translation is CAWKGSTDTQYF.

In DNA form, the CDR3 reads TGTGCCAGTAGTATAAACAAACATAATTCACCCCTCCACTTT. This codes for CASSINKHNSPLHF. The rearrangement joins TRBV19 to TRBJ1-6; D unclear. CDR3 length equals 14 residues. Trimming shortened V by 2 bases and J by 5 bases, and 7 bases separated the two germline ends. Germline V CDR1 and CDR2: LNHDA, SQIVND (reference sequence).

The CDR3 DNA reads TGTGCCACCAGTGATTTATGGGGGGACGAGCAGTACTTC. Translating gives CATSDLWGDEQYF. The genes are TRBV24-1 and TRBJ2-7, with a weak D call TRBD2 (6 bases). V was shortened by 1 base and J by 5 bases, with 8 bases between the two germline ends. The germline V gene encodes CDR1 KGHDR and CDR2 SFDVKD. The CDR3 length is 13 residues.

This rearrangement joins TRBV19 to TRBJ1-5, with D maybe TRBD1 (5 bases). The CDR3 length is 15 residues. Germline CDR1 and CDR2: LNHDA and SQIVND (reference sequence). V was shortened by 1 base and J by 7 bases, with 14 bases between the two germline ends. The chain's CDR3 is CASSIGRGARQPQHF. CDR3 DNA sequence: TGTGCCAGTAGTATAGGAAGAGGGGCGAGGCAGCCCCAGCATTTT.

A remark on this clone: An end of the junction does not agree with germline; a read error may underlie this. The chain is built from TRBV27 and TRBJ1-6; D is perhaps TRBD1 (6 bases). The CDR3 has 15 residues. CDR1 is MNHEY and CDR2 is SMNVEV in the germline V gene (reference sequence). CDR3 region: CASRQGPSYKSPLHF. The CDR3 bases are TGTGCCAGCAGACAGGGCCCCAGCTATAAGTCACCCCTCCACTTT.

CDR3 loop: CATSRDIGTIYF. CDR3 sequence (DNA): TGTGCCACCAGCAGAGATATAGGGACCATATATTTT. J is TRBJ1-3 and V is TRBV15, with D unclear. The CDR3 contains 12 residues. Germline V gene lookup returns CDR1 LNHNV and CDR2 YYDKDF (reference sequence). Trimming left V 0 bases short and J 10 bases short, with 7 bases between.

The J gene is TRBJ2-1, the V gene TRBV7-3; D not resolved. This CDR3 comprises 11 residues. Per the germline V gene, CDR1 is SGHTA and CDR2 is FQGTGA. V lost 5 bases and J 6 bases, leaving 5 bases between the germline ends. CDR3 loop: CASSAGNEQFF. In nucleotides, the CDR3 is TGTGCCAGCAGCGCAGGCAATGAGCAGTTCTTC.

This chain connects TRBV12-1 to TRBJ1-4. TRBV12-1 is annotated as a pseudogene. This CDR3 comprises 16 residues. CDR3 in amino acids: CASSFGSGDLNEKLFF. The CDR3 nucleotides are TGTGCCAGCAGCTTTGGTTCCGGGGACCTTAATGAAAAACTGTTTTTT.

The rearrangement links TRBV27 to TRBJ2-7; 9 bases are shared with TRBD1. Trimming took 5 bases from V and 6 from J; bases not matched to a gene: 5. The CDR3 totals 13 residues. The germline V gene encodes CDR1 MNHEY and CDR2 SMNVEV (reference sequence). CDR3 nucleotides: TGTGCCAGCAGTGGGACAGGGAGGGCCGAGCAGTACTTC. Translating gives CASSGTGRAEQYF.

This clone was picked up one time. J is TRBJ2-1 and V is TRBV6-2 or TRBV6-3, with D perhaps matching TRBD2 (7 bases). The CDR3 totals 18 residues. V was cut by 1 base and J by 6 bases, with 22 bases left in between. Germline CDR1 reads MNHEY; CDR2 reads SVGEGT. The CDR3 is CASSYWPSGGDGINEQFF. CDR3 DNA sequence: TGTGCCAGCAGTTACTGGCCCTCGGGGGGCGATGGGATCAATGAGCAGTTCTTC.

This chain joins TRBV4-3 and TRBJ2-2, with 11 nucleotides matching TRBD2. Germline CDR1 LGHNA, CDR2 YSLEER. The CDR3 is 16 amino acids. V was pared by 5 bases and J by 1 base, with 3 bases of the junction left unmatched. The CDR3 nucleotides read TGCGCCAGCAGCTACGGACTAGCGGGGAACACCGGGGAGCTGTTTTTT. Its protein product is CASSYGLAGNTGELFF.

This chain links TRBV6-2 or TRBV6-3 with TRBJ2-5, with 13 bases that match TRBD2. V was pared by 2 bases and J by 5 bases, with 11 bases of the junction left unmatched. Per the germline V gene, CDR1 is MNHEY and CDR2 is SVGEGT. The CDR3 totals 18 residues. The CDR3 nucleotides read TGTGCCAGCAGTTACCCCTCGTGGACTAGCGGGGGTTCGGAGACCCAGTACTTC. It is translated as CASSYPSWTSGGSETQYF.

The rearrangement joins TRBV10-3 to TRBJ2-7; D uncertain. The V gene lost 2 bases and the J gene lost 4 bases, with 9 bases spanning the gap. The germline V gene encodes CDR1 ENHRY and CDR2 SYGVKD. The CDR3 is 13 residues long. The CDR3 DNA sequence: TGTGCCATCAGTGAGGGCGGAAGATACGAGCAGTACTTC. Translating gives CAISEGGRYEQYF.

J is TRBJ1-3 and V is TRBV6-5; no clear D. The CDR3 sequence is 13 residues long. Germline CDR1 MNHEY, CDR2 SVGAGI. The V and J ends lost 5 bases and 4 bases respectively, with 9 bases between them. The CDR3 loop is CASSRVRGNTIYF. DNA for the CDR3: TGTGCCAGCAGTCGCGTCAGGGGAAACACCATATATTTT.

The V and J genes are TRBV9 and TRBJ1-6; a possible D gene is TRBD1 (5 bases). Trimming took off 7 bases at V and 7 bases at J, with 18 bases between the two ends. Germline loops: CDR1 SGDLS, CDR2 YYNGEE. The CDR3 consists of 15 residues. The CDR3 region is CASVKVGGDNSPLHF. The CDR3, as DNA: TGTGCCAGCGTTAAAGTGGGAGGGGACAATTCACCCCTCCACTTT.

The V and J genes are TRBV2 and TRBJ1-5; no clear D. The CDR3 length is 14 residues. Germline loops: CDR1 SNHLY, CDR2 FYNNEI. V was shortened by 3 bases and J by 4 bases, with 10 bases between the two germline ends. The DNA for the CDR3 is TGTGCCAGCAGTGATAGGACGCGAAATCAGCCCCAGCATTTT. Translated, it gives CASSDRTRNQPQHF.

The gene calls are TRBV3-1 (or the pseudogene TRBV3-2) and TRBJ2-5, with D perhaps TRBD2 (6 bases). V shed 6 bases and J shed 2 bases, with 19 bases lying between them. There are 16 residues in the CDR3. The V gene's germline CDR1 is LGHDT and CDR2 YNNKEL (reference sequence). In DNA form, the CDR3 reads TGTGCCAGCAGTCGAGTCGACGGGACTCCTCAAGAGACCCAGTACTTC. As protein: CASSRVDGTPQETQYF.

The CDR3 reads CASSPLTAQETQYF. The CDR3 bases are TGTGCCAGCTCACCACTTACAGCCCAAGAGACCCAGTACTTC. This rearrangement joins TRBV18 to TRBJ2-5; D uncertain. V was shortened by 1 base and J by 1 base, with 7 bases between the two germline ends. Germline values: CDR1 KGHSH, CDR2 LQKENI. The CDR3 totals 14 residues.

The V gene is TRBV7-9, the J gene TRBJ2-1, with 11 positions matching TRBD2. From germline, CDR1 is SEHNR and CDR2 FQNEAQ (reference sequence). CDR3 length equals 15 residues. V gave up 5 bases and J gave up 4 bases; unmatched junction bases: 4. The CDR3 DNA reads as TGTGCCAGCAGCCAACTAGCGGGGGTTTACAATGAGCAGTTCTTC. Protein sequence: CASSQLAGVYNEQFF.